This T cell receptor (beta chain) was sequenced in a study of T-cell memory formation after mild COVID-19. Looking at the study overall: The TCR clusters were mostly specific to one donor. Overall study findings and caveats: Later expanders leaned toward CD4+, whereas clones contracting from day 15 to 85 were balanced CD4/CD8. Among clones peaking at day 37 in the second wave, SARS-CoV-2 specificity remained unconfirmed.

TCRdb called the 5' RACE reads again in MiXCR, with one record for every CDR3 protein. This table holds about 170,000 distinct CDR3 sequences, under 15% found once. This clonotype appeared many times. Its target is unknown. Trimming cost V 5 bases and J 9 bases, with 14 bases left between them. The CDR3 spans 13 residues. Germline V gives CDR1 SGHTA, CDR2 FQGNSA. The J gene is TRBJ2-1, the V gene TRBV7-2; D gene ambiguous. The receptor was derived from a man aged 18 to 29 who had mild COVID-19 (a few samples of this study predate the infection). Cell type and time point are not known. Sequencing was carried out using PBMCs or a T cell subset sorted from them (not recorded which). The CDR3 coding sequence is TGTGCCAGCAGCGGCCGAGGATTGAGTGAGCAGTTCTTC. As protein: CASSGRGLSEQFF.